This T cell receptor (beta chain) was sequenced during a study of CD8+CD57+ T cells in acquired aplastic anemia. The patients chosen for sequencing had shown expansion of CD8+CD57+ cells (detected by flow cytometry). Trimming took 4 bases from V and 0 from J, leaving 7 bases between them. CDR1 and CDR2 from the germline V gene are ENHRY and SYGVKD. This CDR3 comprises 14 residues. The use of genomic DNA as template underpinned the TCR beta VDJ and CDR3 profiling. A single record per CDR3 protein comes from TCRdb applying MiXCR to the reads. The table lists roughly 200,000 distinct CDR3 sequences, about 60% of them singletons. This clonotype was picked up one time.

The sequence was obtained from a human donor with aplastic anemia. V usage is TRBV10-3 and J usage is TRBJ1-3, with D unclear. Material for sequencing was sorted CD4+, CD8+, or CD8+CD57+ T cells (not recorded which) from PBMCs. The CDR3 spells CAISGPASGNTIYF. The CDR3 DNA reads TGTGCCATCAGTGGGCCAGCCTCTGGAAACACCATATATTTT.